This T cell receptor (beta chain) was identified in a study of cytomegalovirus exposure and HLA in healthy donors. Study-level background: The platform used for the roughly 130 validation repertoires matched that of the roughly 700 first-cohort repertoires, a later analysis reported. Study findings and constraints: The classifier, whose performance was assessed in both the original and validation cohorts, reportedly diagnosed cytomegalovirus status with high specificity and sensitivity. In vitro assays verified that a few CMV-associated chains recognized CMV antigens specifically. Within the 120 validation repertoires, first-cohort TCR clusters tended to co-occur, according to a later analysis.

About this clone itself: Its antigen is not identified.

Repertoires were generated with immunoSEQ multiplex PCR, while TCRdb's copy carries only in-frame clones and drops some. Of 120,000 to 150,000 clones in the sample, 80% to 90% were seen once. Germline V gene lookup returns CDR1 SGHRS and CDR2 YFSETQ. V shed 0 bases and J shed 6 bases, with 9 bases lying between them. The length of the CDR3 is 14 residues. The specimen sequenced was PBMCs. The receptor's source is a woman aged 30 to 39 in good health and CMV-seronegative. The J gene is TRBJ2-2, the V gene TRBV5-1, with no clear D. CDR3 loop: CASSLDQISGELFF. CDR3 in DNA: TGCGCCAGCAGCTTGGACCAGATTTCCGGGGAGCTGTTTTTT.